This TCR beta chain was recovered during a study of blood T cells in healthy people across ages. Study overall: About one barcoded beta molecule per two T cells was captured by template switching.

The germline CDR1 and CDR2 sequences are MNHEY and SMNVEV (reference sequence). CDR3 length equals 16 residues. Deletions cut 0 bases from V and 0 bases from J, with 6 bases between. For the second PCR, which ran for roughly 7 to 11 cycles, a sample-barcoded 5' primer and a J-beta primer mix were used. TCRdb redid the calling of the 5' RACE reads with MiXCR, one entry per CDR3 protein. The table has 1.5 million to 2 million distinct CDR3 sequences, approximately 50% seen once; the top ten hold over 2%. This receptor was identified in a woman in her 40s in good health. This chain connects TRBV27 to TRBJ2-6; the D is unclear. Sample: blood. The CDR3 region is CASSLSWPSGANVLTF. Written as DNA, the CDR3 is TGTGCCAGCAGTTTATCCTGGCCCTCTGGGGCCAACGTCCTGACTTTC. Using reference TRBV27 and TRBJ2-6 for the parts outside the CDR3, the full variable domain is EAQVTQNPRYLITVTGKKLTVTCSQNMNHEYMSWYRQDPGLGLRQIYYSMNVEVTDKGDVPEGYKVSRKEKRNFPLILESPSPNQTSLYFCASSLSWPSGANVLTFGAGSRLTVL.